The clone carrying this T cell receptor beta chain appeared many times. CDR1 and CDR2 from the germline V gene are PRHDT and FYEKMQ (reference sequence). Trimming pared 2 bases from V and 5 bases from J, leaving 10 bases between. The CDR3 has 15 amino acids. Through a sample-barcoded 5' primer and a J-beta primer mix, a second PCR was run for roughly 7 to 11 cycles. Each CDR3 protein gets one entry after TCRdb re-called the 5' RACE reads with MiXCR. The table records fewer than 2 million distinct CDR3 sequences, 30% to 40% of them present only once. The sample originates from a study of blood T cells in healthy people across ages.

The material sequenced was blood. V and J are TRBV13 and TRBJ2-6, with D perhaps matching TRBD2 (6 bases). The origin of this receptor is a human donor in good health. CDR3 in amino acids: CASSLWRVRANVLTF. CDR3 nucleotide sequence: TGTGCCAGCAGCTTATGGAGGGTAAGGGCCAACGTCCTGACTTTC.